The clone carrying this T cell receptor (beta chain) is medium-sized by share. This record comes from a study of circulating CD8 cells and anti-PD-1 response in melanoma. Overall study: Response groups: complete/partial responders versus stable/progressive non-responders.

V was cut by 7 bases and J by 3 bases, with 14 bases left in between. The germline V gene encodes CDR1 SGDLS and CDR2 YYNGEE. This CDR3 is 14 amino acids long. TCR libraries were prepared from about 15 ng of total RNA with the QIAseq Immune Repertoire TCR panel. MiXCR was run by TCRdb on the reads, yielding one entry per CDR3 protein. The data hold hundreds of distinct CDR3 sequences, with approximately 10% observed a single time. Live CD3+CD8+TCRalphabeta+ cells were sorted into four subsets by PD-1 and/or TIGIT. The receptor was isolated from a human donor with melanoma. The starting material was CD8+ T cells from PBMCs, obtained at baseline or after one month of anti-PD-1 therapy (not recorded which). The rearrangement links TRBV9 to TRBJ2-1; possible D gene TRBD1, 7 bases. This chain's CDR3 is CASGGGGLYNEQFF. CDR3 DNA sequence: TGTGCCAGCGGCGGAGGGGGCCTCTACAATGAGCAGTTCTTC.